This T cell receptor beta chain appears in the sequencing data of a study of graft-versus-host responses after intestinal transplantation. Labeling with CFSE marked 200,000 or so responder cells, which were plated with 200,000 or so irradiated, violet-dye-labeled stimulator cells. Sequencing was performed with immunoSEQ multiplex PCR; in TCRdb, only in-frame clones are kept and a portion is missing. Counted here are around 14,000 clones, roughly two fifths occurring once; the ten biggest clones make up roughly 15%. CDR1 is SGHDT and CDR2 is YYEEEE in the germline V gene. Trimming removed 4 bases from V and 2 bases from J; junction bases left unmatched: 9. There are 16 residues in the CDR3. This clone was found a few times.

The chain has TRBV5-6 and TRBJ1-3, with TRBD1 matching 7 bases. The source material was alloreactive CD8+ T cells from a mixed lymphocyte reaction culture, sampled before intestinal transplant. Subset described: CFSE-low proliferating T cells sorted from approximately 6-day pre-transplant mixed lymphocyte reaction (GvH or HvG direction). The receptor's source is a human patient who received an intestinal transplant. The CDR3 sequence is CASSQRQGRTGNTIYF. In DNA, the CDR3 is TGTGCCAGCAGCCAGAGACAGGGACGAACTGGAAACACCATATATTTT.